The clone carrying this T cell receptor beta chain was seen just once. Its matching antigen is unknown. The CDR3 totals 15 residues. Per germline, CDR1 SEHNR and CDR2 FQNEAQ (reference sequence). V shed 6 bases and J shed 0 bases, with 15 bases lying between them. This record belongs to a study of shared clonotypes between healthy human individuals. Study results and limitations: The small donor group covered limited genetic and exposure diversity. Measured sharing among donors was expected to vary with sequencing depth. Across subsets, estimated richness was generally greater for naive than for memory populations.

Libraries were prepared by immunoSEQ multiplex PCR; TCRdb keeps only in-frame clonotypes and omits some of them. The repertoire consists of some 1,900,000 clones, with over 85% occurring once and the leading ten covering 0.9% to 1.5%. In the naive CD8 group, cells lacked CD45RO and were positively selected for CCR7, so terminally differentiated effector memory CD45RA+ cells were left out. Healthy adults negative for HIV, lacking recent acute infections or vaccinations, served as donors. Input material: naive CD8+ T cells sorted from blood. This receptor was obtained from a man aged 18 to 29 in good health. The chain uses TRBV7-9 and TRBJ2-7; possible D gene TRBD1, 6 bases. The CDR3 DNA follows: TGTGCCAGCAGTCCCGACAGGCCCGGCTCCTACGAGCAGTACTTC. This sequence encodes CASSPDRPGSYEQYF.